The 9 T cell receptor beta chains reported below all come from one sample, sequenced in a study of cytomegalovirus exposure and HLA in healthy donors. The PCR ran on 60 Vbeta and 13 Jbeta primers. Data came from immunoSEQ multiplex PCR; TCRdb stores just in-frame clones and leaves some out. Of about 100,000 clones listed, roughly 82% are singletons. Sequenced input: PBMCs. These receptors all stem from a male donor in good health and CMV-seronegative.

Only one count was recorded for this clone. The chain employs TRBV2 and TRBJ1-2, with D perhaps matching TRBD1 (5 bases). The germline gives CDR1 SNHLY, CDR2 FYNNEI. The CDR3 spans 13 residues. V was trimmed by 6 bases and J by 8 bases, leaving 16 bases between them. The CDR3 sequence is CASSHTGSMGYTF. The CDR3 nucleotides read TGTGCCAGCAGCCATACAGGTTCTATGGGCTACACCTTC.

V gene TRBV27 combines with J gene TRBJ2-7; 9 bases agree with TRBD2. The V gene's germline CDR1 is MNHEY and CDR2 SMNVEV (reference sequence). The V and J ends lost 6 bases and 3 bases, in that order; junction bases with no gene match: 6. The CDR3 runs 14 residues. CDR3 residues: CASSLGLADYEQYF. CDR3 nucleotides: TGTGCCAGCAGCTTGGGACTAGCTGACTACGAGCAGTACTTC.

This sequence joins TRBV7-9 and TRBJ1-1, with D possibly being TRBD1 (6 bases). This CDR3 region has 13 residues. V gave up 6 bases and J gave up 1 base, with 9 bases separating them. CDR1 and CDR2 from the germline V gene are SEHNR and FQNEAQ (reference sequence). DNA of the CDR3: TGTGCCAGCAGTAAGACAGGGAACACTGAAGCTTTCTTT. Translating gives CASSKTGNTEAFF.

The CDR3 DNA reads TGTGCCAGCAGCTTAGGGCAGTTTAATGAAAAACTGTTTTTT. Protein: CASSLGQFNEKLFF. The V call is TRBV7-9, the J call TRBJ1-4; no reliable D call. Between the trimmed V and J ends, which lost 1 base and 4 bases, there was a span of 7 bases. The CDR3 spans 14 residues. Germline CDR1 and CDR2: SEHNR and FQNEAQ (reference sequence).

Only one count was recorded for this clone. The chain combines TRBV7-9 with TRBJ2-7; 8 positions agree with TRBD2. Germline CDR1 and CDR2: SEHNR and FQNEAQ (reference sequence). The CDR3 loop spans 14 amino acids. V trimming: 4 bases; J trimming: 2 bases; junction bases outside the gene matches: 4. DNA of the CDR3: TGTGCCAGCAGCTCCCGCGGGAGGACCTACGAGCAGTACTTC. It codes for CASSSRGRTYEQYF.

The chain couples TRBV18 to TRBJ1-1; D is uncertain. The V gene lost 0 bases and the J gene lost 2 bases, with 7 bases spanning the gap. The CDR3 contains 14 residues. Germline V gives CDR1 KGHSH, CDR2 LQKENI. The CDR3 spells CASSPPGRNTEAFF. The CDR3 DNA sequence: TGTGCCAGCTCACCACCGGGCCGCAACACTGAAGCTTTCTTT.

The CDR3 region is CASSGGQGIQYF. The CDR3 DNA sequence: TGCGCCAGCAGCGGGGGACAGGGAATTCAGTACTTC. This chain uses TRBV5-1 with TRBJ2-4; TRBD1 agrees at 9 bases. J was trimmed by 10 bases and V by 4 bases; bases with no gene match: 3. This CDR3 is built from 12 residues. Germline V CDR1 and CDR2: SGHRS, YFSETQ.

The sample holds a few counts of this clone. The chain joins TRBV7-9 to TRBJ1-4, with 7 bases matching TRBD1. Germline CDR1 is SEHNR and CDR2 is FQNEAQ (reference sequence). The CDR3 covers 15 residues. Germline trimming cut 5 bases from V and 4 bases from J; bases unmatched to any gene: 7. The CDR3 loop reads CASSIGGQFNEKLFF. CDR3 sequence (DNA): TGTGCCAGCAGCATTGGGGGACAGTTTAATGAAAAACTGTTTTTT.

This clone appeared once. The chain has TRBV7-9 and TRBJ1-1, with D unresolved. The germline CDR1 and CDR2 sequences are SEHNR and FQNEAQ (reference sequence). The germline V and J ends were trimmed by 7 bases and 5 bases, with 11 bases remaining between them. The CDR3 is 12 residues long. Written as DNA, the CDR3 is TGTGCCAGCACCCTAATCGGTACTGAAGCTTTCTTT. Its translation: CASTLIGTEAFF. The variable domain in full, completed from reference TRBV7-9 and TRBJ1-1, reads DTGVSQNPRHKITKRGQNVTFRCDPISEHNRLYWYRQTLGQGPEFLTYFQNEAQLEKSRLLSDRFSAERPKGSFSTLEIQRTEQGDSAMYLCASTLIGTEAFFGQGTRLTVV.